The entry below gives a single T cell receptor beta chain sequence along with its context. What it binds is unknown. This record belongs to a study of Tregs in tolerant kidney transplant recipients. The CDR3 runs to 16 residues. The ends were cut back, 5 bases at V and 3 bases at J, with 16 bases in the middle. Germline V gives CDR1 KGHSH, CDR2 LQKENI. Sequencing was performed with immunoSEQ multiplex PCR; in TCRdb, only in-frame clones are kept and a portion is missing. The sample has around 230,000 clones, approximately 83% seen once; the top ten hold less than 0.75%. General observations from the study: Validation in larger populations is needed because few patients were studied. Activated donor B cell expansion appeared to reveal the most relevant donor-specific TCRbeta repertoire.

Sequencing was done on a sample of CD4+ T cells from blood. The TCR was taken from a human donor in good health. This chain uses TRBV18 with TRBJ1-4, with D possibly TRBD1 on 6 matching bases. Written as DNA, the CDR3 is TGTGCCAGCTCAACCCCACTTGGACAGTCTAATGAAAAACTGTTTTTT. Protein: CASSTPLGQSNEKLFF.